This T cell receptor beta chain was observed in a study of blood T cell repertoires in COVID-19. Measured with immunoSEQ multiplex PCR; TCRdb has only the in-frame clones, and not every one. The sample includes 180,000 or so clones, about 89% of them seen just once. The V gene end was trimmed by 6 bases and the J gene end by 4 bases; junction bases not matched to a gene: 8. Germline CDR1 and CDR2: LNHDA and SQIVND (reference sequence). The CDR3 contains 14 residues. The sample comprised peripheral blood. V gene TRBV19 combines with J gene TRBJ1-1, with TRBD1 matching over 7 bases. This TCR was recovered from a man aged 65 to 85 with acute or convalescent COVID-19. The DNA for the CDR3 is TGTGCCAGTAGCTACAGGGGAGAGGGCACTGAAGCTTTCTTT. This sequence encodes CASSYRGEGTEAFF.